Shown below are 3 T cell receptor beta chains from a single sample sequenced in a study of blood T cell repertoires in COVID-19 (dated by TCRdb to about 2020). Receptors were amplified or captured by the immunoSEQ multiplex PCR assay. TCRdb retrieved this table from immuneACCESS and kept in-frame rearrangements only. Not all clones are present; in checked studies, unresolved V genes account for under half, and no reason is known for the remainder. The table for this sample lists 300,000 or so clones; 85% to 90% of them were counted only once. Over 1% of the sample goes to the ten largest clones. The material sequenced was peripheral blood. The receptor source for this set is a man in his sixties or seventies with acute or convalescent COVID-19.

This chain uses TRBV6-5 with TRBJ1-1; D uncertain. The V and J ends lost 6 bases and 5 bases respectively, with 13 bases between them. CDR1 and CDR2 from the germline V gene are MNHEY and SVGAGI. The CDR3 sequence is 13 residues long. In DNA form, the CDR3 reads TGTGCCAGCAGGGATGAGGGTTGGACTGAAGCTTTCTTT. The encoded protein is CASRDEGWTEAFF.

The rearrangement uses TRBV4-2 and TRBJ2-7, with D maybe TRBD2 (5 bases). The CDR3 is made up of 14 amino acids. CDR1 and CDR2 (germline): LGHNA, YNFKEQ. The V gene lost 0 bases and the J gene lost 6 bases, with 12 bases spanning the gap. In DNA, the CDR3 is TGTGCCAGCAGCCAAGAACTTAGGCTAGCCGAGCAGTACTTC. Translating it yields CASSQELRLAEQYF.

The chain employs TRBV12-3 or TRBV12-4 and TRBJ2-3; D not resolved. V was pared by 3 bases and J by 6 bases, with 7 bases between. This CDR3 has 12 amino acids. The DNA of the CDR3 is TGTGCCAGCAGTTTCGGGTATGATACGCAGTATTTT. It yields the protein CASSFGYDTQYF.